This TCR beta chain was identified during a study of regulatory T cells in long-lasting Graves disease. Both iRepertoire HTBI primers and Arm-PCR of CDR3 regions were used to build the TCR beta libraries. TCRdb itself ran the multiplex PCR reads through MiXCR, one entry per CDR3 protein. The table lists under 400,000 distinct CDR3 sequences, over 15% of them singletons. Time point reported: newly diagnosed GD, antithyroid drugs for less than 3 months. PBMC-extracted RNA yielded the TCR library. V was clipped by 0 bases and J by 9 bases, with 3 bases between them. CDR1 KGHSH and CDR2 LQKENI come from the germline V gene. The CDR3 covers 11 residues. A remark on this clonotype: What it binds is unknown.

Study findings and constraints: Among samples with persistent disease, TRBV28, TRBJ1-2 and TRBJ2-5 were favored.

These same data were also listed under a study on T cells in Graves' hyperthyroidism and ophthalmopathy. That investigation notes: Over 18 months, lack of ophthalmopathy progression marked Graves' hyperthyroidism as stable.

The chain recombines TRBV18 with TRBJ2-1; D remains ambiguous. The TCR sequence derives from a man in his forties or fifties with Graves disease. The sequencing used peripheral blood mononuclear cells (PBMCs), collected at new diagnosis, from a patient treated with antithyroid drugs. The CDR3 spells CASSPPGEQFF. In DNA, the CDR3 is TGTGCCAGCTCACCACCGGGTGAGCAGTTCTTC.